This TCR beta chain was identified in a study of brain T cells in children with intractable seizures. Study-level points and caveats: Viral specificity was inferred only from CDR3 similarity; HCMV serostatus was unknown. Pre- and post-surgery blood differed in depth, so pre-surgery absences may be undersampling.

The sequenced cases were selected for having the highest brain T cell transcript signatures. At least one anti-epileptic drug was given before surgery. Here immunoSEQ multiplex PCR was the method, and the copy in TCRdb shows in-frame clones only, minus some. The data hold 35,000 to 50,000 clones, with around 90% observed a single time. About this clone: Its antigen is not identified.

Germline V CDR1 and CDR2: GTSNPN, SVGIG (reference sequence). The CDR3 length is 13 residues. Trimming took off 4 bases at V and 4 bases at J, with 13 bases between the two ends. The chain links TRBV30 to TRBJ1-1, with no clear D. The material sequenced was peripheral blood, taken at surgery. The source of this sequence is a girl aged 2-9 years with tuberous sclerosis and intractable seizures. The chain's CDR3 is CAWTSYPGTEAFF. The CDR3 nucleotides read TGTGCCTGGACTAGCTACCCGGGCACTGAAGCTTTCTTT.